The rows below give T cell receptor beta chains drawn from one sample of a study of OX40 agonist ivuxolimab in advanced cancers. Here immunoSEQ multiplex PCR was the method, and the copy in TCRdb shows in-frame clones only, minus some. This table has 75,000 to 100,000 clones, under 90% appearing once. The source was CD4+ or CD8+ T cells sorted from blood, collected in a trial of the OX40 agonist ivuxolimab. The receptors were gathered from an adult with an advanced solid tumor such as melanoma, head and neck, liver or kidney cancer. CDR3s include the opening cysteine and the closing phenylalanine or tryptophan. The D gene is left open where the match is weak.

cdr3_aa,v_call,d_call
CASSNPDSSGSYF,TRBV2,.
CASTLSLGGELFF,TRBV7-9,.
CASSPERAGYGYTF,TRBV5-1,.
CASSQEVIAGATGELFF,TRBV4-2,TRBD2
CASSSQGLTMDEQYF,TRBV7-2,TRBD2
CAISESGFYGYTF,TRBV10-3,.
CASSPGSMMETQYF,TRBV18,.
CASSILGLTGNSNQPQHF,TRBV19,.
CASSWAGAVSYEQYF,TRBV5-4,.
CASSGQGANTEAFF,TRBV5-4,TRBD1
CASSLRSFGSSNEQFF,TRBV7-8,.
CASSLLRDTVYGYTF,TRBV4-3,.
CASSLMSINQPQHF,TRBV7-3,.
CASSYSTSGTYEQYF,TRBV6-5,TRBD2
CASSLGNRDVYEQYF,TRBV7-9,.
CASSIGQGEAFF,TRBV7-2,TRBD1
CASSVGLAGYEQYF,TRBV19,TRBD2
CASSRTGDSNQPQHF,TRBV6-5,TRBD1
CASSYIGASSYEQYF,TRBV6-5,.
CASSYRGAAPDTQYF,TRBV6-6,.
CSVDGRGNSDGEQYF,TRBV29-1,.
CASRPPGTASDTQYF,TRBV5-8,TRBD1
CASSLGLDTDTQYF,TRBV5-1,.
CASSEGLLMSYTF,TRBV6-1,.
CASSLDRGHYEQYF,TRBV7-2,TRBD1